This T cell receptor beta chain was obtained from a study of molecular identifiers for immune sequencing clone quantification. A few counts support this clonotype. V lost 3 bases, J lost 4 bases, and 28 bases lay in between. CDR1 SGDLS and CDR2 YYNGEE come from the germline V gene. This CDR3 is 20 amino acids long. TCRdb recomputed calls from the PCR reads with MiXCR, one row per CDR3 protein. This table holds under 800,000 distinct CDR3 sequences, 25% found once. This clonotype was sampled from a human donor in good health. Some libraries in this study had Jurkat cell RNA spiked in. Sequences were obtained from naive CD8+ T cells from blood, with Jurkat cell RNA spiked in. Stated subset: FACS-sorted CD8+CD4-CCR7+CD45RA+ naive T cells. This sequence joins TRBV9 and TRBJ2-2, with D maybe TRBD2 (6 bases). The CDR3: CASSALGTGGIPRSTGELFF. In DNA, the CDR3 is TGTGCCAGCAGCGCGCTCGGGACTGGGGGGATCCCCCGGTCCACCGGGGAGCTGTTTTTT.